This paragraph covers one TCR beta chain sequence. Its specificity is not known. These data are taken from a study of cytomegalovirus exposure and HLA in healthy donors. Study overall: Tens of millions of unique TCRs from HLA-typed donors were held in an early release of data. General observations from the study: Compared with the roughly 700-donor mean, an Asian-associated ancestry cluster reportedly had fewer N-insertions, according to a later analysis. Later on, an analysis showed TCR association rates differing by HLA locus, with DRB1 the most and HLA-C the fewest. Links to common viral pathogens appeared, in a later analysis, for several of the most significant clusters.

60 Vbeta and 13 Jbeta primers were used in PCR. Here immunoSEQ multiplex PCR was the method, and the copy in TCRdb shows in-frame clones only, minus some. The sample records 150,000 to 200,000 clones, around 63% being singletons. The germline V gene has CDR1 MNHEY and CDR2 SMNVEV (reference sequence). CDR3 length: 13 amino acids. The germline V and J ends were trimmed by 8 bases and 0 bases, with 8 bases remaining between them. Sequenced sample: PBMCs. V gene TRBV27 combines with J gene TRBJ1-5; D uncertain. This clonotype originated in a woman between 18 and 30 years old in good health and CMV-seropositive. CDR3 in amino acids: CASVGDSNQPQHF. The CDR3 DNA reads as TGTGCCAGCGTCGGGGATAGCAATCAGCCCCAGCATTTT.